This T cell receptor beta chain was captured by sequencing in a study of blood T cell repertoires in COVID-19. The study recruited people aged roughly 18 to 100 years across approximately 25 US areas. Assignment of participants to cohorts was predicated upon participant-reported clinical history. Among Cohort 3 donors, those recovered had two negative PCRs, clearance, or symptom resolution. This CDR3 is 14 amino acids long. Germline V lookup: CDR1 KGHSH, CDR2 LQKENI. Trimming removed 2 bases at V and 5 bases at J, with 13 bases between. Repertoires were generated with immunoSEQ multiplex PCR, while TCRdb's copy carries only in-frame clones and drops some. The data contain 200,000 to 250,000 clones, around nine tenths of them singletons.

The sequence was obtained from a man under 40 who had recovered from COVID-19. The source material was PBMCs or T cells enriched from blood (not recorded which). V usage is TRBV18 and J usage is TRBJ2-7, with D tentatively TRBD1 (5 bases). The CDR3 region is CASSPSREPNEQYF. CDR3 in DNA: TGTGCCAGCTCACCATCCAGGGAACCGAACGAGCAGTACTTC.